These 3 T cell receptor beta chains came from one sample sequenced in a study of cytomegalovirus exposure and HLA in healthy donors. Primers included in the PCR were 60 Vbeta and 13 Jbeta primers. Produced via immunoSEQ multiplex PCR; TCRdb's table is partial and in-frame only. The sample yields approximately 190,000 clones, 80% to 90% seen once. Input material: PBMCs. The receptors were gathered from a man aged 35-49 years in good health and CMV-seropositive.

The chain combines TRBV5-1 with TRBJ1-2; the D is unclear. Germline lookup yields CDR1 SGHRS and CDR2 YFSETQ. V was pared by 3 bases and J by 3 bases, with 15 bases between. The CDR3 is made up of 15 amino acids. The CDR3 is CASSSGSIGDYGYTF. The CDR3 DNA reads TGCGCCAGCAGCTCGGGGTCGATTGGGGACTATGGCTACACCTTC.

The chain is built from TRBV25-1 and TRBJ1-1, with D maybe TRBD1 (6 bases). V shed 5 bases and J shed 5 bases, with 18 bases lying between them. The CDR3 has 15 residues. CDR1 MGHDK and CDR2 SYGVNS come from the germline V gene. CDR3 DNA sequence: TGTGCCAGCAGTCACCCCGCGGGGGGCCTGACTGAAGCTTTCTTT. Protein product: CASSHPAGGLTEAFF.

This clone has only one observation. The chain has TRBV5-1 and TRBJ1-1, with D possibly being TRBD1 (5 bases). The CDR3 has 14 residues. The V end lost 0 bases, the J end lost 5 bases, and 11 bases lay between the germline ends. Germline V gene data show CDR1 as SGHRS and CDR2 as YFSETQ. Here the CDR3 reads CASSLGRGGTEAFF. The CDR3 DNA reads TGCGCCAGCAGCTTGGGAAGGGGTGGGACTGAAGCTTTCTTT.